One T cell receptor beta chain is described in this entry. The sample originates from a study of blood T cell repertoires in COVID-19. Study-wide context: Spain, Italy and the United States supplied samples that represented acute and convalescent COVID-19. T cells, B-cell-depleted T cells, or PBMCs supplied cDNA or gDNA.

Clones were sequenced by immunoSEQ multiplex PCR, and TCRdb holds only the in-frame ones, with some missing. The repertoire holds 250,000 to 350,000 clones, 70% to 90% seen once, with under 15% in the top ten. Germline trimming cut 3 bases from V and 9 bases from J; bases unmatched to any gene: 2. Germline CDR1 reads SGDLS; CDR2 reads YYNGEE. The CDR3 runs to 13 residues. The receptor was isolated from a woman aged 60-75 years with acute or convalescent COVID-19. Sequenced sample: peripheral blood. This rearrangement joins TRBV9 to TRBJ2-1; TRBD2 agrees at 11 bases. The CDR3 region has the DNA TGTGCCAGCAGCGGTGGGACTAGCGGTGAGCAGTTCTTC. Translation gives CASSGGTSGEQFF.